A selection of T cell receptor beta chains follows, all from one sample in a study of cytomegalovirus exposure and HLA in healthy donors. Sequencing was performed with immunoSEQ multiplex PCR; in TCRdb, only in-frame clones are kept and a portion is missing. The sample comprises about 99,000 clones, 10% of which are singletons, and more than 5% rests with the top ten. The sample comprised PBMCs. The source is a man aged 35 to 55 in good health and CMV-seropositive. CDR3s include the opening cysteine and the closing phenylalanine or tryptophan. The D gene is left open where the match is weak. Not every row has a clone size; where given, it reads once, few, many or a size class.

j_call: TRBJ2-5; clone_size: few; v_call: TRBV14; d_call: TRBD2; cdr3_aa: CASSPPGTSGRKRTQYF; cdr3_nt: TGTGCCAGCAGCCCCCCAGGGACTAGCGGGAGGAAGCGGACCCAGTACTTC
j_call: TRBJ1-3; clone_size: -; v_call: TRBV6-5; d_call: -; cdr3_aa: CASSPRFSGNAIYF; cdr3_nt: TGTGCCAGCAGTCCCAGGTTCTCTGGAAACGCCATATATTTT
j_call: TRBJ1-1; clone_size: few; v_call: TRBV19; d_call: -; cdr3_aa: CASRETGMLNTEAFF; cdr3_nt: TGTGCCAGTAGAGAAACAGGGATGTTGAACACTGAAGCTTTCTTT
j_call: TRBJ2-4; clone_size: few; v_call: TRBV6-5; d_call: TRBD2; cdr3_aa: CASSYFRTSGDQYF; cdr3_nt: TGTGCCAGCAGTTACTTCCGGACTAGCGGGGATCAGTACTTC
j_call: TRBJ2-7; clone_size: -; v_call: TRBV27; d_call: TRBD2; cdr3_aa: CASSFRAGGNYEQYF; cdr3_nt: TGTGCCAGCAGTTTCCGAGCGGGAGGGAACTACGAGCAGTACTTC
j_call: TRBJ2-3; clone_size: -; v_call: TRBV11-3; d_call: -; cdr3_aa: CASSPPSGLADTDTQYF; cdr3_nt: TGTGCCAGCAGCCCCCCGAGCGGGCTAGCAGACACAGATACGCAGTATTTT
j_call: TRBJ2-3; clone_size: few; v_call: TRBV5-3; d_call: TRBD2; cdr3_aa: CAGGLAGTDTQYF; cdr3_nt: TGTGCGGGGGGACTAGCGGGAACAGATACGCAGTATTTT
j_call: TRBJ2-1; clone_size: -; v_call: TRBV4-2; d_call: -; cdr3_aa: CASSQGFSHPVEQFF; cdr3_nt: TGTGCCAGCAGCCAAGGATTTAGCCACCCGGTCGAGCAGTTCTTC
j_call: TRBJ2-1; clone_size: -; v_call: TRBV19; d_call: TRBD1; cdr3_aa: CASRDRGDNEQFF; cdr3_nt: TGTGCCAGTCGGGACAGGGGCGACAATGAGCAGTTCTTC
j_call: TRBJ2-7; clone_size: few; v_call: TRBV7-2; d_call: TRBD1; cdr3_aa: CASSFGQGRPYEQYF; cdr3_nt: TGTGCCAGCAGTTTCGGACAGGGAAGGCCCTACGAGCAGTACTTC
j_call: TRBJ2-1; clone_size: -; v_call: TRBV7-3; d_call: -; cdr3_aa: CASSSSAARKFF; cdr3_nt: TGTGCCAGCAGCTCCTCAGCGGCGAGGAAGTTCTTC
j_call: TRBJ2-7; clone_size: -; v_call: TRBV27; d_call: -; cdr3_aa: CASRLQGSYEQYF; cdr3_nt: TGTGCCAGCAGGCTTCAGGGAAGCTACGAGCAGTACTTC
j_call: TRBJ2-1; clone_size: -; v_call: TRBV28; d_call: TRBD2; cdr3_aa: CASLLAGGSYNEQFF; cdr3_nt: TGTGCCAGCTTACTAGCGGGAGGATCCTACAATGAGCAGTTCTTC
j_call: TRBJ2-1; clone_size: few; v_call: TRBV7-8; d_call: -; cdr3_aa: CASSLESEQFF; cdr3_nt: TGTGCCAGCAGCTTAGAGAGTGAGCAGTTCTTC
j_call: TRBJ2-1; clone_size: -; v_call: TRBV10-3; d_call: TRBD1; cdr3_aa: CAIRGDSVYNEQFF; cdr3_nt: TGTGCCATCAGGGGGGACAGCGTATACAATGAGCAGTTCTTC
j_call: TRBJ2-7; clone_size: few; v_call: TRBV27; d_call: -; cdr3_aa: CASSLQVDTYEQYF; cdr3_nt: TGTGCCAGCAGTTTACAGGTGGATACCTACGAGCAGTACTTC
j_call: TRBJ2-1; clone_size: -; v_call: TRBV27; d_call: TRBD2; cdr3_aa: CASSRGTSGYNEQFF; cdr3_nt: TGTGCCAGCAGCCGAGGGACTAGCGGGTACAATGAGCAGTTCTTC
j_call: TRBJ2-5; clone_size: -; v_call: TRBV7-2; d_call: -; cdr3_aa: CASSLAPSLETQYF; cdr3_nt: TGTGCCAGCAGCTTAGCTCCTAGCTTAGAGACCCAGTACTTC
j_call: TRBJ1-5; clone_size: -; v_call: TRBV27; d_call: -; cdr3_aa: CASSLSGAGGAHQPQHF; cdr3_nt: TGTGCCAGCAGTTTATCGGGGGCCGGGGGGGCCCATCAGCCCCAGCATTTT
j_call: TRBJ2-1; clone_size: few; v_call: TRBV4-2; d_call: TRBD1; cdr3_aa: CASSQNPRGSVTSYNEQFF; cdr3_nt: TGTGCCAGCAGCCAAAATCCCAGGGGGTCAGTAACCTCCTACAATGAGCAGTTCTTC
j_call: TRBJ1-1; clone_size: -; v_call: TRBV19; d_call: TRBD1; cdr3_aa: CASSMDRGQAEAFF; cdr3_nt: TGTGCCAGTAGTATGGACAGGGGGCAAGCTGAAGCTTTCTTT
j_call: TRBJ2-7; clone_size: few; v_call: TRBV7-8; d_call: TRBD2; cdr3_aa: CASSLGTSNEQYF; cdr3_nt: TGTGCCAGCAGCTTGGGGACTAGCAACGAGCAGTACTTC
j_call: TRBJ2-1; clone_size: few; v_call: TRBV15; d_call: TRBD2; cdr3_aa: CATSRDEGLAGVNEQFF; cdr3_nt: TGTGCCACCAGCAGAGATGAGGGACTAGCGGGAGTCAATGAGCAGTTCTTC
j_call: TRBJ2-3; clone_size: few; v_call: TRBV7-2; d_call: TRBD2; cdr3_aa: CASSRTSDTDTQYF; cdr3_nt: TGTGCCAGCAGCCGGACTAGCGACACAGATACGCAGTATTTT
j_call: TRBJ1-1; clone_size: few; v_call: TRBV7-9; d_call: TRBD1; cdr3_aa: CASSRQGNTEAFF; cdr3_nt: TGTGCCAGCAGTCGACAGGGGAACACTGAAGCTTTCTTT
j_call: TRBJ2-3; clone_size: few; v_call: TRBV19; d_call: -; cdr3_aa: CASSQGLNTQYF; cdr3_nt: TGTGCCAGTAGTCAGGGTCTAAATACGCAGTATTTT
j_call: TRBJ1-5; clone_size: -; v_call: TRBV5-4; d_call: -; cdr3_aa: CASSTQGQPNQPQHF; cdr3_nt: TGTGCCAGCAGCACCCAGGGGCAACCCAATCAGCCCCAGCATTTT
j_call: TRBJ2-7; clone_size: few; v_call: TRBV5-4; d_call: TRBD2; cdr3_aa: CASSLDSGRPPYEQYF; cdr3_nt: TGTGCCAGCAGCTTGGATTCCGGGAGGCCCCCCTACGAGCAGTACTTC
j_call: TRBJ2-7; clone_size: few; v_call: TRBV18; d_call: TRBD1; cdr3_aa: CASSSGTGDEQYF; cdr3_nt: TGTGCCAGCTCTTCCGGGACAGGGGACGAGCAGTACTTC
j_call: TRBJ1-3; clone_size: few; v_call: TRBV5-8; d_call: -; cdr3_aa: CASSHRSAGTIYF; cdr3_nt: TGTGCCAGCAGCCATCGAAGTGCGGGGACCATATATTTT
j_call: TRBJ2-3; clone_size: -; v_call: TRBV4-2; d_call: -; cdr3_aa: CASSPGESTDTQYF; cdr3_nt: TGTGCCAGCAGCCCCGGGGAAAGCACAGATACGCAGTATTTT
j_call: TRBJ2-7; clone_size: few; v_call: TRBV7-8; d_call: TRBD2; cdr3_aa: CASSLALLAGVLEQYF; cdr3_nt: TGTGCCAGCAGCTTAGCGCTTCTAGCGGGAGTTCTCGAGCAGTACTTC
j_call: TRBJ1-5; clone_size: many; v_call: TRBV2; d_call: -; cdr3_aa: CASRERPGNQPQHF; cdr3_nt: TGTGCCAGCAGAGAACGTCCGGGCAATCAGCCCCAGCATTTT
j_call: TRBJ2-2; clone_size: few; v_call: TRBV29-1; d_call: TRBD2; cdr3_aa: CSVEDQRREGFTGELFF; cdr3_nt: TGCAGCGTTGAAGATCAGCGGCGGGAGGGATTCACCGGGGAGCTGTTTTTT
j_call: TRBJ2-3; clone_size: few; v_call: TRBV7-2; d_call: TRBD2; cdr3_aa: CASSMGLAGVIDTQYF; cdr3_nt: TGTGCCAGCAGCATGGGACTAGCGGGAGTTATAGATACGCAGTATTTT
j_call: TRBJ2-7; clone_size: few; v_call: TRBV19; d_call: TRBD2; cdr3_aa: CASSLPTPLAGGPSYEQYF; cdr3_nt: TGTGCCAGTAGTCTACCAACCCCACTAGCGGGAGGACCCTCCTACGAGCAGTACTTC
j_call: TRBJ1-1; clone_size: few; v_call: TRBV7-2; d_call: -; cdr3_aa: CASSSSGVGTEAFF; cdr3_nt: TGTGCCAGCAGCTCCTCAGGGGTGGGCACTGAAGCTTTCTTT
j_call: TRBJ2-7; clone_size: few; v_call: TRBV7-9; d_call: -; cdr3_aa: CASSSPSEQYF; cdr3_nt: TGTGCCAGCAGCTCCCCCTCCGAGCAGTACTTC
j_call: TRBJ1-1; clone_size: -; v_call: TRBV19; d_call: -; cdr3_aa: CASSITVNTEAFF; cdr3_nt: TGTGCCAGTAGTATTACAGTGAACACTGAAGCTTTCTTT
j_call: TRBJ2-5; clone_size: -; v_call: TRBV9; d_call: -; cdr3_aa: CASSPGVFAETQYF; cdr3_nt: TGTGCCAGCAGCCCCGGGGTGTTCGCTGAGACCCAGTACTTC